A selection of T cell receptor beta chains follows, all from one sample in a study of radiotherapy plus CTLA-4 blockade in lung cancer. Generated by immunoSEQ multiplex PCR, the TCRdb table keeps only in-frame clones and is missing some. The top ten clones hold less than 3% of a sample with tens of thousands of clones, about 74% of them seen once. The sequenced sample was peripheral blood, obtained from a patient treated with radiotherapy plus ipilimumab. These receptors all come from a human donor with non-small cell lung cancer whose response to radiotherapy plus ipilimumab could not be evaluated. The CDR3 runs from the conserved cysteine through the conserved F or W. D genes are given only for firm matches. Part of the rows lack a size; the others show once, few, many or a class for expanded clones.

size: NA; D: TRBD1; V: TRBV2; J: TRBJ1-5; CDR3: CASSGTGRSRRNQPQHF; DNA: TGTGCCAGCAGCGGGACAGGGCGTTCTCGGCGCAATCAGCCCCAGCATTTT
size: NA; D: NA; V: TRBV5-4; J: TRBJ2-4; CDR3: CASSYDLGIQYF; DNA: TGTGCCAGCAGCTACGACTTGGGCATTCAGTACTTC
size: few; D: TRBD1; V: TRBV6-5; J: TRBJ1-5; CDR3: CASKRTGGGNQPQHF; DNA: TGTGCCAGCAAACGTACAGGGGGAGGTAATCAGCCCCAGCATTTT
size: NA; D: NA; V: TRBV7-2; J: TRBJ2-7; CDR3: CASSLDRVREQYF; DNA: TGTGCCAGCAGCTTAGACAGGGTTCGCGAGCAGTACTTC
size: NA; D: NA; V: TRBV20-1; J: TRBJ1-5; CDR3: CSARSGQPQHF; DNA: TGCAGTGCTAGATCGGGACAGCCCCAGCATTTT
size: few; D: TRBD1; V: TRBV5-5; J: TRBJ1-4; CDR3: CASSSLQGAKEKLFF; DNA: TGTGCCAGCAGCTCGCTACAGGGGGCGAAGGAAAAACTGTTTTTT
size: few; D: NA; V: TRBV7-9; J: TRBJ1-2; CDR3: CASSTRDGYTF; DNA: TGTGCCAGCAGCACCAGGGATGGCTACACCTTC
size: NA; D: NA; V: TRBV9; J: TRBJ1-3; CDR3: CASSVGLMGLQGSGNTIYF; DNA: TGTGCCAGCAGCGTAGGTCTCATGGGCCTACAGGGTTCGGGAAACACCATATATTTT
size: NA; D: TRBD1; V: TRBV28; J: TRBJ1-6; CDR3: CASSPTGYNSPLHF; DNA: TGTGCCAGCAGCCCGACAGGGTATAATTCACCCCTCCACTTT
size: NA; D: TRBD2; V: TRBV18; J: TRBJ2-7; CDR3: CASSPPSAGAYEQYF; DNA: TGTGCCAGCTCACCACCCTCGGCGGGGGCCTACGAGCAGTACTTC
size: NA; D: NA; V: TRBV30; J: TRBJ2-7; CDR3: CAWSVYTYEQYF; DNA: TGCGCCTGGAGTGTTTATACCTACGAGCAGTACTTC
size: NA; D: NA; V: TRBV28; J: TRBJ2-1; CDR3: CASSRNEQFF; DNA: TGTGCCAGCAGCAGGAATGAGCAGTTCTTC
size: NA; D: TRBD2; V: TRBV5-1; J: TRBJ2-7; CDR3: CASSALAGGRAEQYF; DNA: TGCGCCAGCAGCGCTCTAGCGGGGGGGCGTGCCGAGCAGTACTTC
size: NA; D: NA; V: TRBV9; J: TRBJ2-4; CDR3: CASSVEAGSNTQYF; DNA: TGTGCCAGCAGCGTAGAGGCAGGTTCTAATACTCAGTACTTC
size: NA; D: NA; V: TRBV18; J: TRBJ2-7; CDR3: CASSQQGGYEQYF; DNA: TGTGCCAGCTCGCAACAGGGTGGTTACGAGCAGTACTTC
size: NA; D: NA; V: TRBV5-4; J: TRBJ1-6; CDR3: CASSLDGGSYNSPLHF; DNA: TGTGCCAGCAGCTTGGATGGAGGGTCCTATAATTCACCCCTCCACTTT
size: NA; D: NA; V: TRBV6-1; J: TRBJ2-5; CDR3: CASGELYQETQYF; DNA: TGTGCCAGCGGGGAGTTGTACCAAGAGACCCAGTACTTC
size: NA; D: NA; V: TRBV5-3; J: TRBJ2-7; CDR3: CARRGAGEMTYEQYF; DNA: TGTGCCAGAAGGGGGGCGGGGGAGATGACCTACGAGCAGTACTTC
size: NA; D: NA; V: TRBV29-1; J: TRBJ1-2; CDR3: CSVVHDRSNYGYTF; DNA: TGCAGCGTTGTCCACGACAGGTCTAACTATGGCTACACCTTC
size: once; D: NA; V: TRBV25-1; J: TRBJ2-7; CDR3: CASSDKGLFEQYF; DNA: TGTGCCAGCAGTGATAAGGGGCTCTTCGAGCAGTACTTC
size: NA; D: TRBD1; V: TRBV6-1; J: TRBJ2-5; CDR3: CAGKGQLQETQYF; DNA: TGTGCCGGGAAGGGACAGCTCCAAGAGACCCAGTACTTC
size: NA; D: TRBD1; V: TRBV5-1; J: TRBJ2-3; CDR3: CASSFATGVDTQYF; DNA: TGCGCCAGCAGTTTTGCAACAGGGGTGGATACGCAGTATTTT
size: NA; D: NA; V: TRBV12-2; J: TRBJ2-1; CDR3: CASRLVPLAGGRDEQFF; DNA: TGTGCAAGTCGCTTAGTTCCCCTAGCGGGGGGGAGGGATGAGCAGTTCTTC
size: NA; D: NA; V: TRBV16; J: TRBJ1-1; CDR3: CASSQFQGTNTEAFF; DNA: TGTGCCAGCAGCCAATTTCAGGGCACGAACACTGAAGCTTTCTTT
size: few; D: NA; V: TRBV7-2; J: TRBJ2-3; CDR3: CASSLAPGVSTDTQYF; DNA: TGTGCCAGCAGCTTAGCGCCGGGGGTTAGCACAGATACGCAGTATTTT
size: once; D: NA; V: TRBV5-1; J: TRBJ2-7; CDR3: CAGSFSLISYEQYF; DNA: TGCGCCGGCAGCTTCTCCCTAATCTCCTACGAGCAGTACTTC
size: NA; D: NA; V: TRBV30; J: TRBJ2-5; CDR3: CAWISWGGRKTQYF; DNA: TGTGCCTGGATATCGTGGGGGGGCAGGAAGACCCAGTACTTC
size: once; D: NA; V: TRBV9; J: TRBJ2-2; CDR3: CASSRRESGELFF; DNA: TGTGCCAGCAGCAGACGGGAGAGCGGGGAGCTGTTTTTT